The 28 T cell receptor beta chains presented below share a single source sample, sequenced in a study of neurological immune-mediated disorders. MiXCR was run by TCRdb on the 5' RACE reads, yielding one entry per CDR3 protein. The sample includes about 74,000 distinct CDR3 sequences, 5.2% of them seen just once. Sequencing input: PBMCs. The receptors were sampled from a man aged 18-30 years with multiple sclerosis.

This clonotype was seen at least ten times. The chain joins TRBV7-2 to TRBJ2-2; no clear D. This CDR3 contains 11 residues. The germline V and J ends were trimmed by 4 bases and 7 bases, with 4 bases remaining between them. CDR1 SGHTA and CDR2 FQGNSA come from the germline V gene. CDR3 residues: CASSSYGELFF. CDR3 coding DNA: TGTGCCAGCAGCTCATACGGGGAGCTGTTTTTT. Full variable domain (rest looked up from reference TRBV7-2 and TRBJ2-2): GAGVSQSPSNKVTEKGKDVELRCDPISGHTALYWYRQSLGQGLEFLIYFQGNSAPDKSGLPSDRFSAERTGGSVSTLTIQRTQQEDSAVYLCASSSYGELFFGEGSRLTVL.

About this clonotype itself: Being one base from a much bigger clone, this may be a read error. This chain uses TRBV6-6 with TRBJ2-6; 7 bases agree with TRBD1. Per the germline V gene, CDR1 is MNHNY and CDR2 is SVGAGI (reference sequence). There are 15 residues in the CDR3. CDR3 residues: CASSKTGSGAKVLTF. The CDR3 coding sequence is TGTGCCAGCAGTAAGACAGGGTCTGGGGCCAAAGTCCTGACTTTC.

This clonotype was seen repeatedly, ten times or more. The CDR3 is CSVQRARSFGYTF. CDR3 DNA sequence: TGCAGCGTTCAGCGAGCCCGCTCATTTGGCTACACCTTC. This chain connects TRBV29-1 to TRBJ1-2; no reliable D call. CDR3 length: 13 residues. In germline, CDR1 is SQVTM, CDR2 ANQGSEA. V was cut by 5 bases and J by 7 bases, with 17 bases left in between.

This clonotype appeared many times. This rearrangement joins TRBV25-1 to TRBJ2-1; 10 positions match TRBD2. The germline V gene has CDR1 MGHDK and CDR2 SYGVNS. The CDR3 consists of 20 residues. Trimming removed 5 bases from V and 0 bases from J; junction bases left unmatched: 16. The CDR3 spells CASSTSPGTSAPSSYNEQFF. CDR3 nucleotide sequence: TGTGCCAGCAGTACGAGCCCAGGGACTAGCGCCCCCAGCTCCTACAATGAGCAGTTCTTC. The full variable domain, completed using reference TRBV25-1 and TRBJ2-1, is EADIYQTPRYLVIGTGKKITLECSQTMGHDKMYWYQQDPGMELHLIHYSYGVNSTEKGDLSSESTVSRIRTEHFPLTLESARPSHTSQYLCASSTSPGTSAPSSYNEQFFGPGTRLTVL.

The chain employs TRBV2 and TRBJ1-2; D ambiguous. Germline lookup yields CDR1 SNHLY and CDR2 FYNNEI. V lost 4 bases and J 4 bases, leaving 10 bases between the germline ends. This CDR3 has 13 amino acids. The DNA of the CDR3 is TGTGCCAGCAGTGCAAATAAGCCCTATGGCTACACCTTC. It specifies CASSANKPYGYTF.

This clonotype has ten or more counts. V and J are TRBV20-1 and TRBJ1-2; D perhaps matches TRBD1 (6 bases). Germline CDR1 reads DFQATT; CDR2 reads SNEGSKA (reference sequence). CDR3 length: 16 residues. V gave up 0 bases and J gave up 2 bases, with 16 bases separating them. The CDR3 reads CSARDEARGPNYGYTF. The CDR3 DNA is TGCAGTGCTAGAGATGAGGCCCGGGGGCCAAACTATGGCTACACCTTC.

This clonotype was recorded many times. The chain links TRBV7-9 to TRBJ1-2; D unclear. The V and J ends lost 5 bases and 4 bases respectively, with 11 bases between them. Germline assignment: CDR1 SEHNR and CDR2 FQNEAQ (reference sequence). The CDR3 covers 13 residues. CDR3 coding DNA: TGTGCCAGCAGCCCCGCCGGGCCCTATGGCTACACCTTC. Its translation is CASSPAGPYGYTF.

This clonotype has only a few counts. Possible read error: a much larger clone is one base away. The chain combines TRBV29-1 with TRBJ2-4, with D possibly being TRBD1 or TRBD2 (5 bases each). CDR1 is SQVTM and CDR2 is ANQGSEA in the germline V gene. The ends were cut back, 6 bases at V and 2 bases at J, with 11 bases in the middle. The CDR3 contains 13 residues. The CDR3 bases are TGCAGCGTCGAGGGGATAACCAAAAACATTCAGTACTTC. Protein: CSVEGITKNIQYF.

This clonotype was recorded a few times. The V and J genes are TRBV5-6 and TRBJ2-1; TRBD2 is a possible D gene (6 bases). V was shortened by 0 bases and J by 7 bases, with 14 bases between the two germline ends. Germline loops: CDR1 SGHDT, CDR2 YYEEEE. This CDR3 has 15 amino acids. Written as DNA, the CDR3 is TGTGCCAGCAGCTTGGGTGCGACTAGGGATAATGAGCAGTTCTTC. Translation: CASSLGATRDNEQFF.

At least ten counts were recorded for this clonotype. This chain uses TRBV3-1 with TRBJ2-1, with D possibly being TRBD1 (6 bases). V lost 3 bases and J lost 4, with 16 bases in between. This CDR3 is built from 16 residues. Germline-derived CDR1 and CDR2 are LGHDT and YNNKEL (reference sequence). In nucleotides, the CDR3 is TGTGCCAGCAGCCAGGGGACAATTTCCCTTTACAATGAGCAGTTCTTC. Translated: CASSQGTISLYNEQFF.

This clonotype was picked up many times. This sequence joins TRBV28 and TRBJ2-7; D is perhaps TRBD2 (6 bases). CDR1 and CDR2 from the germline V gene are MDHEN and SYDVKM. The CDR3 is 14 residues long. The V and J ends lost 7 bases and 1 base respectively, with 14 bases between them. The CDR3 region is CASTLRGTSYEQYF. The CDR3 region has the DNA TGTGCCAGCACCCTCAGAGGGACTTCCTACGAGCAGTACTTC. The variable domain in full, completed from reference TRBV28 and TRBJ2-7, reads DVKVTQSSRYLVKRTGEKVFLECVQDMDHENMFWYRQDPGLGLRLIYFSYDVKMKEKGDIPEGYSVSREKKERFSLILESASTNQTSMYLCASTLRGTSYEQYFGPGTRLTVT.

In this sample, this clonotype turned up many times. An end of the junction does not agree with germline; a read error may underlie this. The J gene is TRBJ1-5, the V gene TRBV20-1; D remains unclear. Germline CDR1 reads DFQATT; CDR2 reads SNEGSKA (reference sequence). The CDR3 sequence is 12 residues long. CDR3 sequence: CSAAGINQPQNF. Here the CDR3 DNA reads TGCAGTGCCGCGGGAATCAATCAGCCCCAGAATTTT.

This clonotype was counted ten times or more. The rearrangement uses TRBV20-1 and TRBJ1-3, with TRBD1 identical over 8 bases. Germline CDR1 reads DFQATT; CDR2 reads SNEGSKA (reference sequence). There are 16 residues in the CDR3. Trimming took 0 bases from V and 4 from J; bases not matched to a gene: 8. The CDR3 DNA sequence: TGCAGTGCTAGAGATCAGGGGGCACAAGGGGGAAACACCATATATTTT. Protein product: CSARDQGAQGGNTIYF.

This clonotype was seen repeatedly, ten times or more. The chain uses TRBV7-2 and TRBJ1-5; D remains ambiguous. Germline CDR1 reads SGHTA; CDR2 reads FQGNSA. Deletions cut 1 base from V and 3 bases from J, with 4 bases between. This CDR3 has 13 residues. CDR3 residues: CASSLEHNQPQHF. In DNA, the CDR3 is TGTGCCAGCAGCTTAGAACACAATCAGCCCCAGCATTTT.

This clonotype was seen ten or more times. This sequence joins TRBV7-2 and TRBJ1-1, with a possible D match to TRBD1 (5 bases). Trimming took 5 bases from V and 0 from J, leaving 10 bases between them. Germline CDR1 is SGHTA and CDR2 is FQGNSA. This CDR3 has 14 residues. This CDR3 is CASSSQGMNTEAFF. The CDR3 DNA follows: TGTGCCAGCAGCAGTCAGGGCATGAACACTGAAGCTTTCTTT.

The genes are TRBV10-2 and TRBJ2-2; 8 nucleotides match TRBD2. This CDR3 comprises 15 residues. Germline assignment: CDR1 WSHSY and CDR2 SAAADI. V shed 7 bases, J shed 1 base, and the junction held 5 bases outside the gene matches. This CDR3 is CASNGGAGNTGELFF. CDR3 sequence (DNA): TGCGCCAGCAACGGGGGGGCAGGGAACACCGGGGAGCTGTTTTTT.

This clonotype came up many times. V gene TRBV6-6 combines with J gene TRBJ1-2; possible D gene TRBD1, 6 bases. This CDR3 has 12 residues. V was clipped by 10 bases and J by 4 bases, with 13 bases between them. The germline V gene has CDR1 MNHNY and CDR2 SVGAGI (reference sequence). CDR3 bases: TGTGCCACAGGGGATCCCTTCTATGGCTACACCTTC. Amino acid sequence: CATGDPFYGYTF.

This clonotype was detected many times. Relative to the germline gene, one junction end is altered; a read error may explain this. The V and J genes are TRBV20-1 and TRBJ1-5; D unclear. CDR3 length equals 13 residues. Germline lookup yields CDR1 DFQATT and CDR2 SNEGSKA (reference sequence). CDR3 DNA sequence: TGCAGTGCTGCCCGAAAGCTAAATCAGCCCCAGAATTTT. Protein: CSAARKLNQPQNF.

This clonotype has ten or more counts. The CDR3 region is CASKADTDTQYF. The DNA for the CDR3 is TGCGCCAGCAAGGCGGATACAGATACGCAGTATTTT. The rearrangement uses TRBV5-1 and TRBJ2-3; D remains unclear. Germline lookup yields CDR1 SGHRS and CDR2 YFSETQ. This CDR3 contains 12 residues. V was clipped by 6 bases and J by 3 bases, with 8 bases between them.

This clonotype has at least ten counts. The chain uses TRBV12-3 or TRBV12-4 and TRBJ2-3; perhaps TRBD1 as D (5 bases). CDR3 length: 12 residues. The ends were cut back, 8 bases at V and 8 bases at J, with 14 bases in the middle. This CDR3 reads CASGAARGTQYF. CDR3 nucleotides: TGTGCCAGCGGGGCGGCCCGCGGTACGCAGTATTTT.

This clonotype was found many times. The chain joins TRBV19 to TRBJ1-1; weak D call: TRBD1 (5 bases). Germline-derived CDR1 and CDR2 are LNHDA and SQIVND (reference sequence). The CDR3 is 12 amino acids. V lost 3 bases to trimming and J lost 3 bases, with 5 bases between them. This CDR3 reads CASSMGDTEAFF. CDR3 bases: TGTGCCAGTAGTATGGGGGACACTGAAGCTTTCTTT.

Here the CDR3 reads CASIAPGGGTEAFF. The CDR3 nucleotides are TGTGCCAGCATCGCCCCCGGGGGGGGCACTGAAGCTTTCTTT. V usage is TRBV3-1 and J usage is TRBJ1-1, with TRBD1 as a possible D gene (5 bases). The germline V gene encodes CDR1 LGHDT and CDR2 YNNKEL (reference sequence). The CDR3 is 14 amino acids. V dropped 7 bases and J dropped 4 bases, with 16 bases sitting between them. Combining the CDR3 with reference TRBV3-1 and TRBJ1-1 gives the whole variable domain DTAVSQTPKYLVTQMGNDKSIKCEQNLGHDTMYWYKQDSKKFLKIMFSYNNKELIINETVPNRFSPKSPDKAHLNLHINSLELGDSAVYFCASIAPGGGTEAFFGQGTRLTVV.

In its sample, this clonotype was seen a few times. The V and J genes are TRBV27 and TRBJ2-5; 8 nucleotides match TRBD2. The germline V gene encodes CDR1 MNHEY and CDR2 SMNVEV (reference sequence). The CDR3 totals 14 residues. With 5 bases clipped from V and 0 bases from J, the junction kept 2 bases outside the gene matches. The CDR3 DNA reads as TGTGCCAGCAGTGTAGCGGGGTACCAAGAGACCCAGTACTTC. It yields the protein CASSVAGYQETQYF.

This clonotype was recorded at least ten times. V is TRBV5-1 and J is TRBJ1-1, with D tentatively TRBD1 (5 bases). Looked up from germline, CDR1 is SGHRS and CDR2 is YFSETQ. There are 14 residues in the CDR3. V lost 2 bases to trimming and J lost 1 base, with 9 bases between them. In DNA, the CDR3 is TGCGCCAGCAGCTTCGGGACGGCGAACACTGAAGCTTTCTTT. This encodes CASSFGTANTEAFF.

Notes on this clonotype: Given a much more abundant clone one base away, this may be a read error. The CDR3 protein is CATSGGREQYNEQFF. The DNA of the CDR3 is TGTGCCACCTCCGGTGGCCGCGAACAATACAATGAGCAGTTCTTC. V and J are TRBV15 and TRBJ2-1; D gene ambiguous. CDR1 and CDR2 (germline): LNHNV, YYDKDF (reference sequence). This CDR3 has 15 residues. The V and J ends lost 8 bases and 4 bases respectively, with 18 bases between them.

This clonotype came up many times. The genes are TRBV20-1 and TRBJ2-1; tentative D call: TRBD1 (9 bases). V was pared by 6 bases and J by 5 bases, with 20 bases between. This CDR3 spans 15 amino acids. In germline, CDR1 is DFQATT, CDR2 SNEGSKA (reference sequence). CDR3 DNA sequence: TGCAGTGCAAAAGAGCGGGGGACAGGGCACAATGAGCAGTTCTTC. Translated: CSAKERGTGHNEQFF.

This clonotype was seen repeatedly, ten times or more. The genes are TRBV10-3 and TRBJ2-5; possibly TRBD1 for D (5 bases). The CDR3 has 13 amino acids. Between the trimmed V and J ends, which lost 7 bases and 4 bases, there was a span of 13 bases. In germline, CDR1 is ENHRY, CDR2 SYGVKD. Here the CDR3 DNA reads TGTGCCATCAATTGGTCAAGGGGAGAGACCCAGTACTTC. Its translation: CAINWSRGETQYF.

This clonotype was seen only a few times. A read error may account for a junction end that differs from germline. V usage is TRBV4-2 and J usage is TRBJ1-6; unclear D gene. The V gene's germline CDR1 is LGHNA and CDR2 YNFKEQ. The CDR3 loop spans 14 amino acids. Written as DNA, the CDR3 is TGTGCCAGCACCTCGGGAAGGGAGAATTCACCCCTCAACTTT. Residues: CASTSGRENSPLNF.